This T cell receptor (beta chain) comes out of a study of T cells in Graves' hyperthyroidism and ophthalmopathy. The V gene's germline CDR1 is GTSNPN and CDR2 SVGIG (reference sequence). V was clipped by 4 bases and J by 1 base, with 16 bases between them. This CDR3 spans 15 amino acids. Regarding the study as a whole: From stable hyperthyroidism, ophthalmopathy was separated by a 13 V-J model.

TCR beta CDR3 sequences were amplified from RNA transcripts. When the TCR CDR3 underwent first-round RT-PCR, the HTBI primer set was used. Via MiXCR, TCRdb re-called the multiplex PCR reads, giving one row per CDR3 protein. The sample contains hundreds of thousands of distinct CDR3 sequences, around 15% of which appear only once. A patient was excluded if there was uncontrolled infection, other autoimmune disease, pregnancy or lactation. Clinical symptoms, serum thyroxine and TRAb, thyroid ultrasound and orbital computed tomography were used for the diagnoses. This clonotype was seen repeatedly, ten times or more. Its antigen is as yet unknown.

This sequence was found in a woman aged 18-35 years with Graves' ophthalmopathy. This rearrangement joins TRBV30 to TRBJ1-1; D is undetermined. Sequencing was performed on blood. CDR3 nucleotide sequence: TGTGCCTGGACCCTCCTGGGCAGGTGGAACACTGAAGCTTTCTTT. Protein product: CAWTLLGRWNTEAFF.